The entry below gives a single T cell receptor beta chain sequence along with its context. The antigen this receptor binds is unknown. No base qualities exist here, and no much larger clone lies one base off it. The donors were healthy, HIV-negative adults who had no recently reported acute infections or vaccinations. All donors were Caucasian adults living in Nashville, Tennessee, USA. CD4+ T cells were enriched by magnetic negative selection; naive cells were then positively selected on CD45RA, and the negative fraction formed the memory subset. Blood was collected by leukapheresis, and PBMCs were isolated by Ficoll-Histopaque density gradient centrifugation and then cryopreserved in liquid nitrogen vapor phase. Purity and quantity of every magnetically sorted T cell population were checked by analytical flow cytometry. Genomic DNA was isolated from each sorted fraction and quantified by UV absorbance on a Nanodrop 2000c.

This sample was taken from a study of shared clonotypes between healthy human individuals (dated by TCRdb to 2020 to 2022). Regarding the study in general: The cohort comprised a couple of women and three men aged 18 to 49 years. Between about 0.8 and 9.5 billion PBMCs per donor were obtained by leukapheresis. To estimate repertoire size and how much clonotype sharing occurs between individuals, the study deeply sequenced the blood TCR repertoires of a handful of healthy adults. For each donor, CD4 naive and CD4 memory were each run on three plates, CD8 naive on two plates, and CD8 memory on one plate. To increase sequencing depth and limit assay-specific biases, different laboratories used diverse techniques to prepare libraries and sequence TCR repertoires. The paper's findings and limits, for the study overall: The small number of donors limited the genetic and exposure-history diversity represented. Compared with non-shared clonotypes, the clonotypes found in all four sorted-subset donors had higher generation probabilities. When several donors were compared, the shared fraction of clonotypes was about 5.2% for naive CD4, roughly 3.3% for naive CD8, roughly 2.3% for memory CD4, and 0.35% to 0.4% for memory CD8. Only blood was sampled, and tissue TCR repertoires likely differ from those in blood. Based on pairwise subsampling, the degree of clonotype sharing among donors was expected to be affected by sequencing depth. Estimated clonotype richness was generally larger for naive than for memory subsets. Even with the large sequencing depth, rarefaction of the sorted-subset datasets indicated that sequencing was incomplete.

TCR CDR3 regions were amplified from genomic DNA by multiplex PCR using the deep immunoSEQ assay. For each cell subset, the extracted genomic DNA was distributed evenly across all wells of several immunoSEQ 96-well plates, and each plate served as one replicate. For sorted subsets, each replicate PCR was loaded with 200 ng genomic DNA, equivalent to roughly 30,000 T cell genomes. Purified libraries were quantified with a Qubit 3.0 fluorometer, sized on a Bioanalyzer 2100, and re-quantified with the KAPA Library Quantification kit. Every immunoSEQ 96-well plate was sequenced on a separate single-read 150-cycle Illumina NextSeq 550 flow cell. From the authors' description of their analysis: Because the immunoSEQ output held only junctional sequences and lacked quality scores, the filtering could not match the filtering applied to full-length reads. To assign V/J genes and CDR3, sequences were annotated using PyIR, a Python wrapper for IgBLAST v1.9, with IMGT germline references. Reads were removed for weak V/J assignments (E-value above 1e-6), missing CDR3, stop codons, out-of-frame junctions, or ambiguous translated residues. A V3J clonotype was defined by an identical inferred V gene, J gene, and CDR3 amino acid sequence. To compute the percentage overlap between repertoires, the number of shared unique clonotypes was divided by the size of the smaller repertoire. Richness of each repertoire was evaluated using RTK rarefaction, the Chao1 estimator, and Recon v2.1 estimates of unobserved clonotypes. For all TCRbeta clonotypes obtained by the gDNA method from a handful of donors, generation probabilities were computed with OLGA. Held by TCRdb, this immuneACCESS table contains in-frame sequences only and omits some clones. Under half of the omission traces to an unresolved V gene where checked; the cause of the rest is unknown. V, J and clone size were drawn from that table, and D and trimming were deduced from the DNA. A total of around 980,000 clones appear in this sample, 70% to 80% of them only once. Together, the top ten hold roughly 0.62% of the sample.

The CDR3 holds 13 amino acids from the cysteine to the phenylalanine. The CDR3 DNA has 39 bases and is translated from base 1. The germline V gene gives CDR1 as SGHTA and CDR2 as FQGTGA. Compared with germline, V lacks 4 bases and J lacks 7 bases; bases without a gene match: 4. The sample consisted of memory CD4+ T cells from PBMCs. This sample's cell subset or site label indicates: CD45RA-negative fraction. This clonotype was obtained from a man between 18 and 35 years old in good health. Some clones in this sample may be carry-over from other donors' samples. Recombination connected TRBV7-3 to TRBJ2-1, and 7 bases in between align with TRBD2. The nucleotide sequence reads TGTGCCAGCAGCTGGGCGGGAGTTAATGAGCAGTTCTTC. Translated, this is CASSWAGVNEQFF.